This TCR beta chain emerged from a study of blood T cell repertoires in COVID-19. Study information: Sample material is recorded as cDNA or gDNA derived from T cells, B-cell-depleted T cells, or PBMCs.

Germline values: CDR1 WNHNN, CDR2 SYGVQD (reference sequence). The CDR3 consists of 14 residues. Unmatched junction bases numbered 2, after V lost 2 bases and J lost 5 bases. Only in-frame clones appear in the TCRdb table, and some are missing; sequencing was by immunoSEQ multiplex PCR. The sample has approximately 67,000 clones, roughly 90% seen once. The V call is TRBV10-1, the J call TRBJ1-4, with 7 bases that match TRBD1. The receptor comes from a woman in her sixties with active COVID-19. The sample consisted of peripheral blood. CDR3 bases: TGCGCCAGCAGTGAGGGGACAGCAAATGAAAAACTGTTTTTT. Its translation is CASSEGTANEKLFF.